This entry describes one TCR beta chain. Its antigen is currently unknown. The V end was cut by 11 bases, the J end by 9 bases, with 23 bases between. The germline V gene has CDR1 MNHNS and CDR2 SASEGT. This CDR3 is 14 amino acids long. Here immunoSEQ multiplex PCR was the method, and the copy in TCRdb shows in-frame clones only, minus some. Among under 130,000 clones listed, over 85% were seen once. This specimen belongs to a study of graft-versus-host responses after intestinal transplantation. The study's findings and limits: There was an association between peak levels of circulating GvH clones and early post-transplant HvG declines. Subjects displaying graft-donor T cell macrochimerism possessed elevated graft-versus-host to host-versus-graft clonal ratios inside allografts.

This specimen consisted of unstimulated CD8+ T cells sorted from spleen or lymph node cells, obtained before intestinal transplant. The gene calls are TRBV6-1 and TRBJ1-5, with D unresolved. The sequence was collected from a human donor who received an intestinal transplant. The CDR3 DNA follows: TGTGCCGCTAACACCGAGGGCCCGGGGTGGCCCCAGCATTTT. This encodes CAANTEGPGWPQHF.